A single sample is the source of the 30 T cell receptor beta chains below, sequenced in a study of blood T cell repertoires in COVID-19. Method: immunoSEQ multiplex PCR; TCRdb's copy keeps in-frame clones and lacks some. The sample contains more than 350,000 clones, 88% of which appear only once. The material sequenced was PBMCs or T cells enriched from blood (not recorded which). These receptors came from a woman in her late teens or twenties who had been exposed to COVID-19.

V usage is TRBV28 and J usage is TRBJ2-7, with TRBD1 matching 8 bases. CDR3 length: 13 amino acids. Looked up from germline, CDR1 is MDHEN and CDR2 is SYDVKM. V lost 3 bases and J lost 6; bases outside the gene matches: 4. The CDR3 nucleotides are TGTGCCAGCAGTTTGTGGGGGACAGGCGAGCAGTACTTC. Translating it yields CASSLWGTGEQYF.

V gene TRBV28 combines with J gene TRBJ1-3; maybe TRBD1 (5 bases). CDR1 is MDHEN, CDR2 SYDVKM, per germline. The V end was cut by 8 bases, the J end by 0 bases, with 14 bases between. This CDR3 region has 15 residues. The chain's CDR3 is CASSRVGPSGNTIYF. In nucleotides, the CDR3 is TGTGCCAGCTCCCGGGTGGGGCCCTCTGGAAACACCATATATTTT.

The rearrangement joins TRBV28 to TRBJ1-6; D gene ambiguous. Germline assignment: CDR1 MDHEN and CDR2 SYDVKM. CDR3 length: 14 amino acids. Trimming left V 5 bases short and J 7 bases short, with 12 bases between. Written as DNA, the CDR3 is TGTGCCAGCAGTCCCCGATTGCGAAATTCACCCCTCCACTTT. As protein: CASSPRLRNSPLHF.

This clone has only one observation. The chain uses TRBV14 and TRBJ1-1; maybe TRBD1 (6 bases). V lost 2 bases and J lost 1, with 11 bases in between. This CDR3 spans 15 amino acids. From germline, CDR1 is SGHDN and CDR2 FVKESK. CDR3 residues: CASSQNRVRNTEAFF. The CDR3 nucleotides are TGTGCCAGCAGCCAAAACAGGGTGAGGAACACTGAAGCTTTCTTT.

The sample holds one count of this clone. V usage is TRBV3-1 (or the pseudogene TRBV3-2) and J usage is TRBJ2-3, with D perhaps TRBD2 (6 bases). This CDR3 has 14 amino acids. CDR1 is LGHDT and CDR2 is YNNKEL in the germline V gene (reference sequence). Trimming removed 0 bases at V and 5 bases at J, with 9 bases between. CDR3 DNA sequence: TGTGCCAGCAGCCAAGAACTAGCTTTAGATACGCAGTATTTT. Amino acids: CASSQELALDTQYF.

The rearrangement links TRBV6-4 to TRBJ2-7; 7 nucleotides agree with TRBD1. Germline V gives CDR1 MRHNA, CDR2 SNTAGT. V dropped 8 bases and J dropped 2; count of bases not matched to a gene: 12. The CDR3 is made up of 15 amino acids. The CDR3 sequence is CASRMGDSGPYEQYF. In DNA form, the CDR3 reads TGTGCCAGCCGGATGGGGGACAGCGGCCCCTACGAGCAGTACTTC.

J is TRBJ1-3 and V is TRBV6-6, with a tentative D call TRBD1 (5 bases). Trimming shortened V by 0 bases and J by 0 bases, and 6 bases separated the two germline ends. Germline V gene lookup returns CDR1 MNHNY and CDR2 SVGAGI (reference sequence). The CDR3 consists of 15 residues. The DNA for the CDR3 is TGTGCCAGCAGTTACTCGCAGGGCTCTGGAAACACCATATATTTT. Translation gives CASSYSQGSGNTIYF.

The chain carries TRBV10-3 and TRBJ2-7; 10 bases fit TRBD1. Germline V gene data show CDR1 as ENHRY and CDR2 as SYGVKD. V lost 6 bases to trimming and J lost 2 bases; unmatched junction nucleotides: 13. CDR3 length: 17 residues. The CDR3 sequence: CAIREHPGQGRTYEQYF. CDR3 bases: TGTGCCATCAGAGAACACCCGGGACAGGGGCGAACCTACGAGCAGTACTTC.

The chain joins TRBV10-2 to TRBJ2-5; TRBD2 agrees at 7 bases. This CDR3 has 16 amino acids. With V trimmed by 6 bases and J by 2 bases, 12 bases remained unmatched. Germline-derived CDR1 and CDR2 are WSHSY and SAAADI. The CDR3 nucleotides read TGCGCCAGCAGATTTTCCCGCACGGGAGGACAAGAGACCCAGTACTTC. Amino acids: CASRFSRTGGQETQYF.

The CDR3 DNA sequence: TGTGCCAGTCCGAGGGGGGGTGGACAAGACTACGAGCAGTACTTC. Translating it yields CASPRGGGQDYEQYF. This chain joins TRBV28 and TRBJ2-7, with D perhaps TRBD2 (7 bases). Germline V gene lookup returns CDR1 MDHEN and CDR2 SYDVKM. Trimming took off 9 bases at V and 3 bases at J, with 21 bases between the two ends. CDR3 length: 15 amino acids.

V and J are TRBV7-2 and TRBJ1-1, with a possible D match to TRBD1 (5 bases). Germline CDR1 and CDR2: SGHTA and FQGNSA. The germline V and J ends were trimmed by 6 bases and 1 base, with 9 bases remaining between them. This CDR3 spans 13 amino acids. In nucleotides, the CDR3 is TGTGCCAGCAGTGGGGGGGGGAACACTGAAGCTTTCTTT. Translation: CASSGGGNTEAFF. The full variable domain, its missing parts supplied by reference TRBV7-2 and TRBJ1-1, is GAGVSQSPSNKVTEKGKDVELRCDPISGHTALYWYRQSLGQGLEFLIYFQGNSAPDKSGLPSDRFSAERTGGSVSTLTIQRTQQEDSAVYLCASSGGGNTEAFFGQGTRLTVV.

This rearrangement joins TRBV4-3 to TRBJ1-4, with TRBD1 matching 7 bases. Germline CDR1 reads LGHNA; CDR2 reads YSLEER. This CDR3 is built from 14 residues. Trimming removed 3 bases from V and 7 bases from J; junction bases left unmatched: 5. The CDR3 is CASSQGQFAEKLFF. In DNA form, the CDR3 reads TGCGCCAGCAGCCAGGGACAGTTCGCTGAAAAACTGTTTTTT.

V gene TRBV9 combines with J gene TRBJ1-2; 10 bases agree with TRBD1. V shed 3 bases and J 2 bases; nucleotides not matched to a gene: 4. CDR1 and CDR2 (germline): SGDLS, YYNGEE. CDR3 length: 15 amino acids. The CDR3 sequence: CASSAGTGVNYGYTF. In DNA, the CDR3 is TGTGCCAGCAGCGCTGGGACAGGGGTAAACTATGGCTACACCTTC.

This clone came up a few times. The rearrangement uses TRBV19 and TRBJ1-6; unclear D gene. The length of the CDR3 is 12 residues. Trimming removed 6 bases from V and 7 bases from J, with 7 bases in between. Germline CDR1 and CDR2: LNHDA and SQIVND (reference sequence). The CDR3 spells CASRYGNSPLHF. Written as DNA, the CDR3 is TGTGCCAGTAGATACGGGAATTCACCCCTCCACTTT. The full variable domain, rest sourced from reference TRBV19 and TRBJ1-6, is DGGITQSPKYLFRKEGQNVTLSCEQNLNHDAMYWYRQDPGQGLRLIYYSQIVNDFQKGDIAEGYSVSREKKESFPLTVTSAQKNPTAFYLCASRYGNSPLHFGNGTRLTVT.

The gene calls are TRBV11-3 and TRBJ2-7; 16 bases fit TRBD2. Losses at the gene ends were 5 bases for V and 4 bases for J; bases not matched to a gene: 5. CDR1 is SGHNT and CDR2 is YENEEA in the germline V gene. CDR3 length: 16 residues. The CDR3 coding sequence is TGTGCCAGCAGCCAAGGGACTAGCGGGAGGGCATACGAGCAGTACTTC. It specifies CASSQGTSGRAYEQYF. The variable domain in full, with the rest retrieved from reference TRBV11-3 and TRBJ2-7, is EAGVVQSPRYKIIEKKQPVAFWCNPISGHNTLYWYLQNLGQGPELLIRYENEEAVDDSQLPKDRFSAERLKGVDSTLKIQPAELGDSAVYLCASSQGTSGRAYEQYFGPGTRLTVT.

There are a few counts of this clone. This chain links TRBV4-2 with TRBJ2-7; 8 bases are a match to TRBD1. J lost 1 base, V lost 5 bases, and 1 base had no gene match. The CDR3 loop spans 13 amino acids. Germline V CDR1 and CDR2: LGHNA, YNFKEQ. In DNA, the CDR3 is TGTGCCAGCAGCGACAGGGGATCCTACGAGCAGTACTTC. It codes for CASSDRGSYEQYF.

The genes are TRBV2 and TRBJ1-6; the match to TRBD1 covers 8 bases. J was trimmed by 10 bases and V by 4 bases; bases with no gene match: 6. The CDR3 extends over 14 amino acids. Germline V lookup: CDR1 SNHLY, CDR2 FYNNEI. In DNA, the CDR3 is TGTGCCAGCAGTGGGGCAGGGGGCCTCTCACCCCTCCACTTT. Translating it yields CASSGAGGLSPLHF.

A word on this clone: Distinct nucleotide sequences in the sample also encode this CDR3. This sequence joins TRBV28 and TRBJ2-2; no definite D call. The germline V gene has CDR1 MDHEN and CDR2 SYDVKM. V was pared by 1 base and J by 5 bases, with 2 bases between. There are 12 residues in the CDR3. The chain's CDR3 is CASSLLTGELFF. For the CDR3, the DNA is TGTGCCAGCAGTTTATTAACCGGGGAGCTGTTTTTT.

The V and J genes are TRBV5-1 and TRBJ2-7; 7 positions agree with TRBD2. This CDR3 is built from 15 residues. V gave up 2 bases and J gave up 6 bases; unmatched junction bases: 11. Germline lookup yields CDR1 SGHRS and CDR2 YFSETQ. CDR3 in amino acids: CASSFGGGTGSEQYF. The CDR3, as DNA: TGCGCCAGCAGCTTTGGGGGAGGGACTGGGTCCGAGCAGTACTTC.

The V call is TRBV27, the J call TRBJ2-1, with 8 nucleotides matching TRBD1. Germline CDR1 and CDR2: MNHEY and SMNVEV (reference sequence). The CDR3 sequence is 12 residues long. V was pared by 10 bases and J by 5 bases, with 4 bases of the junction left unmatched. The CDR3 DNA is TGTGCCATTAGGACAGGGAACAATGAGCAGTTCTTC. Translated: CAIRTGNNEQFF.

V gene TRBV24-1 combines with J gene TRBJ1-2, with a possible D match to TRBD1 (6 bases). This CDR3 is 15 amino acids long. Trimming left V 2 bases short and J 7 bases short, with 16 bases between. Germline assignment: CDR1 KGHDR and CDR2 SFDVKD. CDR3 amino acids: CATSDSSTGLVGYTF. The CDR3 nucleotides are TGTGCCACCAGTGATTCCTCGACAGGTCTCGTTGGCTACACCTTC.

The V call is TRBV28, the J call TRBJ2-1; TRBD2 is a possible D gene (5 bases). The V end was cut by 4 bases, the J end by 4 bases, with 14 bases between. The CDR3 is made up of 15 amino acids. The germline V gene has CDR1 MDHEN and CDR2 SYDVKM. The CDR3 here is CASSSYRGMYNEQFF. In nucleotides, the CDR3 is TGTGCCAGCAGTTCTTACCGGGGAATGTACAATGAGCAGTTCTTC.

The chain joins TRBV18 to TRBJ2-3; 9 bases map to TRBD2. This CDR3 spans 16 amino acids. Germline V CDR1 and CDR2: KGHSH, LQKENI. The V segment lost 6 bases and the J segment 5 bases; nucleotides outside the gene matches: 12. CDR3 bases: TGTGCCAGCTCGGCTATGACTAGCGGTGGGGGAGATACGCAGTATTTT. This encodes CASSAMTSGGGDTQYF. Filled out from reference TRBV18 and TRBJ2-3, the complete variable domain reads NAGVMQNPRHLVRRRGQEARLRCSPMKGHSHVYWYRQLPEEGLKFMVYLQKENIIDESGMPKERFSAEFPKEGPSILRIQQVVRGDSAAYFCASSAMTSGGGDTQYFGPGTRLTVL.

The CDR3 bases are TGTGCCAGCAGCCAAGTTAGCGGAAACTATGGCTACACCTTC. It is translated as CASSQVSGNYGYTF. The gene calls are TRBV3-1 (or the pseudogene TRBV3-2) and TRBJ1-2; D call uncertain. CDR3 length: 14 amino acids. The germline V and J ends were trimmed by 1 base and 2 bases, with 8 bases remaining between them. Germline V lookup: CDR1 LGHDT, CDR2 YNNKEL (reference sequence).

The table lists this clone with a few counts. The sample contains more than one DNA sequence encoding this CDR3. V is TRBV5-6 and J is TRBJ1-1; 10 nucleotides line up with TRBD1. This CDR3 is built from 14 residues. With 2 bases clipped from V and 4 bases from J, the junction kept 2 bases outside the gene matches. Germline V gene data show CDR1 as SGHDT and CDR2 as YYEEEE. In DNA form, the CDR3 reads TGTGCCAGCAGCTTCGGACAGGGGGGCACTGAAGCTTTCTTT. As protein: CASSFGQGGTEAFF.

This clone occurred a few times. The chain uses TRBV7-8 and TRBJ2-7; no clear D gene. Trimming shortened V by 1 base and J by 9 bases, and 13 bases separated the two germline ends. The CDR3 is 13 amino acids. Germline V gene sequence: CDR1 SGHVS, CDR2 FQNEAQ. For the CDR3, the DNA is TGTGCCAGCAGCTTAGATCCGTCAGTTGGGCAGTACTTC. Residues: CASSLDPSVGQYF.

The genes are TRBV11-2 and TRBJ2-4; no definite D call. Trimming left V 4 bases short and J 2 bases short, with 15 bases between. In germline, CDR1 is SGHAT, CDR2 FQNNGV. The CDR3 contains 16 residues. The CDR3 DNA follows: TGTGCCAGCAGCTCCAGTTGGGCCGGTCCCAAAAACATTCAGTACTTC. Translation gives CASSSSWAGPKNIQYF. The variable domain in full, with the rest retrieved from reference TRBV11-2 and TRBJ2-4, is EAGVAQSPRYKIIEKRQSVAFWCNPISGHATLYWYQQILGQGPKLLIQFQNNGVVDDSQLPKDRFSAERLKGVDSTLKIQPAKLEDSAVYLCASSSSWAGPKNIQYFGAGTRLSVL.

The chain has TRBV19 and TRBJ2-3, with 10 bases lining up with TRBD2. The trim removed 4 bases at V and 2 bases at J, leaving 3 bases unmatched. This CDR3 has 15 residues. From germline, CDR1 is LNHDA and CDR2 SQIVND (reference sequence). In DNA form, the CDR3 reads TGTGCCAGTAGTACTAGCGGGAGAGCCACAGATACGCAGTATTTT. This sequence encodes CASSTSGRATDTQYF. Based on the CDR3 plus reference TRBV19 and TRBJ2-3, the full variable domain is DGGITQSPKYLFRKEGQNVTLSCEQNLNHDAMYWYRQDPGQGLRLIYYSQIVNDFQKGDIAEGYSVSREKKESFPLTVTSAQKNPTAFYLCASSTSGRATDTQYFGPGTRLTVL.

This sequence joins TRBV10-3 and TRBJ1-1, with 7 bases matching TRBD1. This CDR3 spans 16 amino acids. V trimming: 0 bases; J trimming: 0 bases; junction bases outside the gene matches: 4. CDR1 is ENHRY and CDR2 is SYGVKD in the germline V gene. Here the CDR3 DNA reads TGTGCCATCAGTGAGTCGAGAGGGGGCTTGAACACTGAAGCTTTCTTT. Translation gives CAISESRGGLNTEAFF.

The chain couples TRBV7-9 to TRBJ2-5, with 7 bases identical to TRBD1. The CDR3 totals 14 residues. J lost 4 bases, V lost 4 bases, and 6 bases had no gene match. Germline V lookup: CDR1 SEHNR, CDR2 FQNEAQ (reference sequence). This CDR3 reads CASSSYRDRETQYF. CDR3 nucleotides: TGTGCCAGCAGCTCCTACAGGGACAGAGAGACCCAGTACTTC.